This T cell receptor (beta chain) was recovered during a study of blood T cell repertoires in COVID-19. About the study: Material from acute and convalescent COVID-19 was sourced from the United States, Italy and Spain. PBMCs, B-cell-depleted T cells, or T cells were the source of the cDNA or gDNA that made up the material.

Per the original methods: By means of reference gene primer amplification, nucleated cell counts were estimated. Generated by immunoSEQ multiplex PCR, the TCRdb table keeps only in-frame clones and is missing some. From that table come the V and J calls and clone size; the DNA was used to work out D and trimming. The repertoire holds under 200,000 clones, with roughly 90% as singletons. The CDR3 sequence is 15 residues long. CDR1 and CDR2 (germline): MGHDK, SYGVNS. The germline V and J ends were trimmed by 4 bases and 6 bases, with 15 bases remaining between them. The chain couples TRBV25-1 to TRBJ2-2, with unresolved D. The clonotype was recovered from a young man with acute or convalescent COVID-19. The specimen sequenced was peripheral blood. CDR3 residues: CASSGSGSWAGELFF. Written as DNA, the CDR3 is TGTGCCAGCAGTGGTTCCGGGTCTTGGGCCGGGGAGCTGTTTTTT.